Listed here are 32 T cell receptor beta chains from one sample, sequenced in a study of blood T cell repertoires in COVID-19. TCRdb keeps only in-frame clones here, not all; method: immunoSEQ multiplex PCR. The sample gives some 310,000 clones, 90% of which show up once; more than 0.85% is in the top ten. Input material: peripheral blood. These receptors all come from a woman in her thirties or forties with COVID-19, enrolled during active disease.

The chain carries TRBV18 and TRBJ2-1, with D perhaps matching TRBD1 (6 bases). V lost 0 bases to trimming and J lost 0 bases, with 6 bases between them. The CDR3 is made up of 15 amino acids. CDR1 and CDR2 from the germline V gene are KGHSH and LQKENI. CDR3 protein: CASSPPGASYNEQFF. The CDR3 region has the DNA TGTGCCAGCTCACCACCGGGGGCCTCCTACAATGAGCAGTTCTTC.

The chain links TRBV6-5 to TRBJ1-2; a possible D gene is TRBD1 (5 bases). The ends were cut back, 6 bases at V and 1 base at J, with 9 bases in the middle. This CDR3 contains 13 residues. The germline V gene encodes CDR1 MNHEY and CDR2 SVGAGI. The CDR3 nucleotides are TGTGCCAGCAGCCCGACAGTTAACTATGGCTACACCTTC. Its protein product is CASSPTVNYGYTF.

This sequence joins TRBV18 and TRBJ1-2, with D uncertain. In germline, CDR1 is KGHSH, CDR2 LQKENI. This CDR3 is 14 amino acids long. V dropped 1 base and J dropped 2 bases, with 8 bases sitting between them. The CDR3 region is CASSPLRENYGYTF. The DNA for the CDR3 is TGTGCCAGCTCACCACTGAGAGAAAACTATGGCTACACCTTC.

V is TRBV30 and J is TRBJ1-5; D is unresolved. Germline loops: CDR1 GTSNPN, CDR2 SVGIG (reference sequence). Trimming removed 2 bases at V and 3 bases at J, with 5 bases between. The CDR3 consists of 12 residues. DNA of the CDR3: TGTGCCTGGAGTACACCCAATCAGCCCCAGCATTTT. The encoded protein is CAWSTPNQPQHF.

The rearrangement joins TRBV5-1 to TRBJ1-2; TRBD1 aligns across 7 bases. The V gene end was trimmed by 3 bases and the J gene end by 4 bases; junction bases not matched to a gene: 3. The CDR3 has 13 amino acids. Germline V gives CDR1 SGHRS, CDR2 YFSETQ. The CDR3 loop reads CASSWDSVYGYTF. In nucleotides, the CDR3 is TGCGCCAGCAGCTGGGACAGTGTCTATGGCTACACCTTC.

This clone was found once. V is TRBV7-3 and J is TRBJ1-1; 7 nucleotides align to TRBD1. V was pared by 1 base and J by 10 bases, with 6 bases of the junction left unmatched. There are 13 residues in the CDR3. Germline CDR1 SGHTA, CDR2 FQGTGA. For the CDR3, the DNA is TGTGCCAGCAGCTTAATGGAGGGGGCGGCAGCTTTCTTT. This encodes CASSLMEGAAAFF.

This CDR3 is CASSFLPGQGYGYTF. The CDR3, as DNA: TGTGCCAGCAGCTTTCTTCCGGGACAGGGATATGGCTACACCTTC. The chain is built from TRBV7-2 and TRBJ1-2, with 9 bases lining up with TRBD1. The CDR3 has 15 amino acids. Germline CDR1 is SGHTA and CDR2 is FQGNSA. With V trimmed by 3 bases and J by 5 bases, 7 bases remained unmatched.

The genes are TRBV7-2 and TRBJ1-1; a possible D gene is TRBD1 (6 bases). V was trimmed by 6 bases and J by 2 bases, leaving 13 bases between them. Germline V CDR1 and CDR2: SGHTA, FQGNSA. The CDR3 is 14 residues long. This chain's CDR3 is CASSRQQGNTEAFF. CDR3 in DNA: TGTGCCAGCAGTCGACAACAGGGAAACACTGAAGCTTTCTTT.

J is TRBJ2-7 and V is TRBV27, with D possibly matching TRBD2 (5 bases). V was shortened by 5 bases and J by 3 bases, with 17 bases between the two germline ends. The length of the CDR3 is 15 residues. Germline V CDR1 and CDR2: MNHEY, SMNVEV (reference sequence). CDR3 sequence: CASSPRGATFYEQYF. The CDR3 DNA is TGTGCCAGCAGTCCCCGGGGTGCTACATTCTACGAGCAGTACTTC.

A note on this clone: One end of the junction does not line up with germline, which may come from a read error. V usage is TRBV20-1 and J usage is TRBJ2-7; D remains unclear. The CDR3 runs to 10 residues. The germline V gene has CDR1 DFQATT and CDR2 SNEGSKA (reference sequence). The CDR3 loop reads CPLYSSEQYF. CDR3 coding DNA: TGTCCCTTATATAGCAGCGAGCAGTACTTC.

The V and J genes are TRBV6-1 and TRBJ1-1; 8 bases are shared with TRBD1. The trim removed 0 bases at V and 0 bases at J, leaving 3 bases unmatched. This CDR3 is built from 16 residues. Per germline, CDR1 MNHNS and CDR2 SASEGT. CDR3 coding DNA: TGTGCCAGCAGTGAAGCCCCGGACAGGGTGAACACTGAAGCTTTCTTT. Residues: CASSEAPDRVNTEAFF.

The V gene is TRBV5-5, the J gene TRBJ1-1; 7 bases agree with TRBD1. The CDR3 sequence is 16 residues long. Looked up from germline, CDR1 is SGHKS and CDR2 is YYEKEE (reference sequence). With V trimmed by 1 base and J by 10 bases, 16 bases remained unmatched. As DNA, the CDR3 is TGTGCCAGCAGCTTGTATGATTTAGGAGGGGGCAACGGAGCTTTCTTT. Translation: CASSLYDLGGGNGAFF.

This chain joins TRBV19 and TRBJ2-2; TRBD2 agrees at 11 bases. The CDR3 contains 20 residues. The trim removed 5 bases at V and 4 bases at J, leaving 18 bases unmatched. Germline CDR1 is LNHDA and CDR2 is SQIVND (reference sequence). CDR3 coding DNA: TGTGCCAGTAGTGGGGGGGTATTAGCGGGAGGGCCTCGAATCACCGGGGAGCTGTTTTTT. Residues: CASSGGVLAGGPRITGELFF.

The rearrangement links TRBV5-1 to TRBJ2-5; TRBD2 matches at 9 bases. The CDR3 is made up of 15 amino acids. J lost 4 bases, V lost 4 bases, and 8 bases had no gene match. Germline lookup yields CDR1 SGHRS and CDR2 YFSETQ. CDR3 sequence: CASSRAREGRETQYF. DNA of the CDR3: TGCGCCAGCAGCCGGGCGCGGGAGGGCCGAGAGACCCAGTACTTC. The variable domain in full, completed from reference TRBV5-1 and TRBJ2-5, reads KAGVTQTPRYLIKTRGQQVTLSCSPISGHRSVSWYQQTPGQGLQFLFEYFSETQRNKGNFPGRFSGRQFSNSRSEMNVSTLELGDSALYLCASSRAREGRETQYFGPGTRLLVL.

A few counts support this clone. V and J are TRBV4-3 and TRBJ1-2, with a weak D call TRBD1 (6 bases). This CDR3 comprises 12 residues. Trimming cost V 3 bases and J 5 bases, with 7 bases left between them. The V gene's germline CDR1 is LGHNA and CDR2 YSLEER. CDR3 residues: CASSHTGYGYTF. Written as DNA, the CDR3 is TGCGCCAGCAGCCATACAGGGTATGGCTACACCTTC.

The chain links TRBV2 to TRBJ1-4; TRBD1 might be the D (6 bases). Per the germline V gene, CDR1 is SNHLY and CDR2 is FYNNEI. V lost 5 bases and J 2 bases, leaving 15 bases between the germline ends. CDR3 length equals 16 residues. This CDR3 is CASSPRRTVTNEKLFF. The CDR3 DNA follows: TGTGCCAGCAGTCCCCGGCGGACAGTCACTAATGAAAAACTGTTTTTT.

The J gene is TRBJ1-4, the V gene TRBV4-3, with TRBD1 matching 8 bases. CDR1 is LGHNA and CDR2 is YSLEER in the germline V gene. V shed 2 bases and J 8 bases; nucleotides not matched to a gene: 10. This CDR3 region has 16 residues. The CDR3 reads CASSQPTGTGFEKLFF. Here the CDR3 DNA reads TGCGCCAGCAGCCAACCTACCGGGACAGGCTTCGAAAAACTGTTTTTT.

V usage is TRBV2 and J usage is TRBJ1-2, with 12 positions matching TRBD1. CDR3 length equals 13 residues. Germline loops: CDR1 SNHLY, CDR2 FYNNEI. The V segment lost 6 bases and the J segment 4 bases; nucleotides outside the gene matches: 0. The CDR3 nucleotides read TGTGCCAGCAGGGGACAGGGGGCCTATGGCTACACCTTC. Protein sequence: CASRGQGAYGYTF. Filled out from reference TRBV2 and TRBJ1-2, the complete variable domain reads EPEVTQTPSHQVTQMGQEVILRCVPISNHLYFYWYRQILGQKVEFLVSFYNNEISEKSEIFDDQFSVERPDGSNFTLKIRSTKLEDSAMYFCASRGQGAYGYTFGSGTRLTVV.

This sequence joins TRBV7-2 and TRBJ2-5; D is uncertain. This CDR3 is built from 13 residues. The germline V gene has CDR1 SGHTA and CDR2 FQGNSA. V lost 4 bases, J lost 4 bases, and 10 bases lay in between. CDR3 protein: CASSSQPVETQYF. In nucleotides, the CDR3 is TGTGCCAGCAGCTCACAGCCCGTAGAGACCCAGTACTTC.

The chain recombines TRBV11-3 with TRBJ2-7, with 9 nucleotides matching TRBD1. J gave up 1 base and V 5 bases, and 6 bases lay outside the gene matches. The germline V gene has CDR1 SGHNT and CDR2 YENEEA. This CDR3 spans 15 amino acids. In nucleotides, the CDR3 is TGTGCCAGCAGCGGGGGACAGGGAGTTTCCTACGAGCAGTACTTC. Translated: CASSGGQGVSYEQYF.

This chain links TRBV28 with TRBJ1-1; D is possibly TRBD1 (5 bases). This CDR3 is built from 15 residues. Germline assignment: CDR1 MDHEN and CDR2 SYDVKM. V dropped 2 bases and J dropped 6 bases, with 16 bases sitting between them. CDR3 sequence (DNA): TGTGCCAGCAGTTTAATCCCGGGGGAAGGGTCTGAAGCTTTCTTT. It encodes CASSLIPGEGSEAFF.

The rearrangement uses TRBV7-9 and TRBJ2-1; TRBD1 is a possible D gene (6 bases). Germline V gives CDR1 SEHNR, CDR2 FQNEAQ (reference sequence). The CDR3 is 15 residues long. Trimming removed 1 base at V and 7 bases at J, with 14 bases between. Here the CDR3 reads CASSLGYRVRNEQFF. CDR3 DNA sequence: TGTGCCAGCAGCTTAGGATACAGGGTGAGGAATGAGCAGTTCTTC.

The gene calls are TRBV28 and TRBJ1-3; TRBD1 aligns across 7 bases. The CDR3 contains 16 residues. From germline, CDR1 is MDHEN and CDR2 SYDVKM. With 2 bases clipped from V and 5 bases from J, the junction kept 9 bases outside the gene matches. The CDR3 nucleotides read TGTGCCAGCAGTTTACCAGGGGGTCAATTGAGAAACACCATATATTTT. Translating gives CASSLPGGQLRNTIYF.

The chain carries TRBV27 and TRBJ1-5; 11 nucleotides align to TRBD1. The CDR3 covers 16 residues. Germline lookup yields CDR1 MNHEY and CDR2 SMNVEV (reference sequence). The junction had 13 bases not matched to a gene; V was cut back by 8 bases and J by 7 bases. CDR3 nucleotides: TGTGCCAGCGGTTCCGGGACAGGGGGGAGGACACAGCCCCAGCATTTT. Translated, it gives CASGSGTGGRTQPQHF.

The chain is built from TRBV5-1 and TRBJ2-2, with D perhaps matching TRBD2 (5 bases). V was cut by 3 bases and J by 1 base, with 16 bases left in between. CDR3 length: 17 residues. Germline V gives CDR1 SGHRS, CDR2 YFSETQ. CDR3 protein: CASSSQPPGRNTGELFF. The CDR3 DNA sequence: TGCGCCAGCAGCTCCCAACCCCCGGGGAGGAACACCGGGGAGCTGTTTTTT. The entire variable domain, with the rest obtained from reference TRBV5-1 and TRBJ2-2, is as follows: KAGVTQTPRYLIKTRGQQVTLSCSPISGHRSVSWYQQTPGQGLQFLFEYFSETQRNKGNFPGRFSGRQFSNSRSEMNVSTLELGDSALYLCASSSQPPGRNTGELFFGEGSRLTVL.

This clone was observed a single time. This chain connects TRBV3-1 (or the pseudogene TRBV3-2) to TRBJ2-5; TRBD2 matches 13 bases. The trim removed 1 base at V and 5 bases at J, leaving 13 bases unmatched. Germline CDR1 LGHDT, CDR2 YNNKEL (reference sequence). The CDR3 is made up of 19 amino acids. For the CDR3, the DNA is TGTGCCAGCAGCCAAGGCGGGACTAGCGGGGCCTCGAGGAGGGAGACCCAGTACTTC. Its protein is CASSQGGTSGASRRETQYF.

V and J are TRBV6-6 and TRBJ2-1, with 7 bases aligning to TRBD2. With 7 bases clipped from V and 2 bases from J, the junction kept 2 bases outside the gene matches. Germline loops: CDR1 MNHNY, CDR2 SVGAGI (reference sequence). CDR3 size: 13 residues. The CDR3 here is CASTGLAYNEQFF. The CDR3 region has the DNA TGTGCCAGCACTGGACTAGCCTACAATGAGCAGTTCTTC.

The chain combines TRBV6-1 with TRBJ1-1; D gene uncertain. V was trimmed by 2 bases and J by 1 base, leaving 5 bases between them. The CDR3 length is 13 residues. From germline, CDR1 is MNHNS and CDR2 SASEGT. CDR3 sequence reads: CASSERRNTEAFF. As DNA, the CDR3 is TGTGCCAGCAGTGAACGGAGGAACACTGAAGCTTTCTTT.

The gene calls are TRBV27 and TRBJ2-7; D gene uncertain. The length of the CDR3 is 12 residues. Trimming left V 5 bases short and J 6 bases short, with 11 bases between. Germline V gene sequence: CDR1 MNHEY, CDR2 SMNVEV (reference sequence). The CDR3: CASSLMTGEQYF. The CDR3 nucleotides read TGTGCCAGCAGTCTTATGACGGGCGAGCAGTACTTC.

The chain has TRBV6-6 and TRBJ1-1, with D possibly matching TRBD1 (5 bases). This CDR3 has 13 residues. From germline, CDR1 is MNHNY and CDR2 SVGAGI (reference sequence). V was trimmed by 2 bases and J by 4 bases, leaving 8 bases between them. The CDR3 bases are TGTGCCAGCAGTTACGGGGGGAGCACTGAAGCTTTCTTT. Translation gives CASSYGGSTEAFF.

The J gene is TRBJ1-3, the V gene TRBV12-3 or TRBV12-4; D is ambiguous. V was trimmed by 5 bases and J by 0 bases, leaving 5 bases between them. The CDR3 runs to 13 residues. The CDR3, as DNA: TGTGCCAGCAGTCGGTTCTCTGGAAACACCATATATTTT. Encoded protein: CASSRFSGNTIYF.

The chain links TRBV14 to TRBJ2-2; unclear D gene. Germline V gives CDR1 SGHDN, CDR2 FVKESK. V was clipped by 1 base and J by 4 bases, with 13 bases between them. CDR3 length: 16 residues. CDR3 in DNA: TGTGCCAGCAGCCAAGCTAGTGGCATCTTCACCGGGGAGCTGTTTTTT. Its translation is CASSQASGIFTGELFF.